Listed below are T cell receptor beta chains from one sample, sequenced in a study of HIV-infected patients and healthy controls. Via MiXCR, TCRdb re-called the 5' RACE reads, giving one row per CDR3 protein. In the table there are some 20,000 distinct CDR3 sequences, 9% to 10% of which are singletons. Sequencing was done on a sample of blood. These receptors came from an adult in good health. Both conserved end residues are part of each CDR3. A row's size may be missing; if present it is once, few, many or a size class.

abundance: few
j_gene: TRBJ2-7
v_gene: TRBV5-1
CDR3aa: CASSLAVGGYEQYF

abundance: many
j_gene: TRBJ2-1
v_gene: TRBV18
CDR3aa: CASSFETGAGEQFF

abundance: many
j_gene: TRBJ2-2
v_gene: TRBV11-1
CDR3aa: CASSLSGESTGELFF

abundance: many
j_gene: TRBJ2-1
v_gene: TRBV27
CDR3aa: CASRQDRVTYNEQFF

abundance: many
j_gene: TRBJ2-5
v_gene: TRBV3-1
CDR3aa: CASSYLQGLKETQYF

abundance: few
j_gene: TRBJ2-3
v_gene: TRBV12-3/TRBV12-4
CDR3aa: CASSPLAGLTDTQYF

abundance: many
j_gene: TRBJ2-2
v_gene: TRBV6-6
CDR3aa: CASSTVVLGELFF

abundance: few
j_gene: TRBJ2-1
v_gene: TRBV7-9
CDR3aa: CASSTSGSQEFF

abundance: many
j_gene: TRBJ2-3
v_gene: TRBV20-1
CDR3aa: CSPLPDTQYF

abundance: medium-sized
j_gene: TRBJ2-1
v_gene: TRBV20-1
CDR3aa: CSASRSGRRLSGYNEQFF

abundance: many
j_gene: TRBJ2-1
v_gene: TRBV20-1
CDR3aa: CSALPQVGRSYNEQFF

abundance: .
j_gene: TRBJ2-6
v_gene: TRBV19
CDR3aa: CASSIQGPRGANVLTF

abundance: few
j_gene: TRBJ2-1
v_gene: TRBV20-1
CDR3aa: CSARWGTKYNEQFF

abundance: many
j_gene: TRBJ2-3
v_gene: TRBV11-2
CDR3aa: CASRTLAGSTDTQYF

abundance: .
j_gene: TRBJ2-2
v_gene: TRBV11-2
CDR3aa: CASRPPGQGTGELFF

abundance: many
j_gene: TRBJ2-2
v_gene: TRBV7-9
CDR3aa: CASTGERNTGELFF

abundance: many
j_gene: TRBJ1-2
v_gene: TRBV12-3/TRBV12-4
CDR3aa: CASSLGGAGYTF

abundance: many
j_gene: TRBJ2-2
v_gene: TRBV20-1
CDR3aa: CSATTGTSGSYGELFF

abundance: .
j_gene: TRBJ2-3
v_gene: TRBV20-1
CDR3aa: CSALLGTGSTDTQYF

abundance: medium-sized
j_gene: TRBJ2-7
v_gene: TRBV20-1
CDR3aa: CSARDRSDPTLDEQYF

abundance: few
j_gene: TRBJ2-7
v_gene: TRBV6-1
CDR3aa: CASSTGTNYEQYF

abundance: medium-sized
j_gene: TRBJ2-7
v_gene: TRBV6-1
CDR3aa: CASSLYYEQYF

abundance: many
j_gene: TRBJ2-6
v_gene: TRBV3-1
CDR3aa: CASSPLVGSTGANVLTF

abundance: many
j_gene: TRBJ2-7
v_gene: TRBV7-2
CDR3aa: CASSLDPSGRDEQYF

abundance: many
j_gene: TRBJ2-1
v_gene: TRBV7-3
CDR3aa: CASSLQAYNEQFF

abundance: many
j_gene: TRBJ2-7
v_gene: TRBV6-6
CDR3aa: CASSYFTAGTGPLEQYF

abundance: many
j_gene: TRBJ2-1
v_gene: TRBV19
CDR3aa: CASTPGIIQTNEQFF

abundance: .
j_gene: TRBJ1-5
v_gene: TRBV29-1
CDR3aa: CSVGQGGSQPQHF

abundance: medium-sized
j_gene: TRBJ2-3
v_gene: TRBV29-1
CDR3aa: CSVESDTQYF

abundance: many
j_gene: TRBJ1-4
v_gene: TRBV6-1
CDR3aa: CASSQSFGQGDEKLFF

abundance: many
j_gene: TRBJ2-3
v_gene: TRBV18
CDR3aa: CASSPPQSGRANTDTQYF

abundance: medium-sized
j_gene: TRBJ2-1
v_gene: TRBV7-2
CDR3aa: CASAPGLGLYNEQFF

abundance: few
j_gene: TRBJ2-7
v_gene: TRBV12-3/TRBV12-4
CDR3aa: CASSSRASGTYEQYF

abundance: few
j_gene: TRBJ2-4
v_gene: TRBV7-2
CDR3aa: CASSRGVENIQYF

abundance: many
j_gene: TRBJ2-6
v_gene: TRBV19
CDR3aa: CASSRDSGADSGANVLTF

abundance: .
j_gene: TRBJ2-7
v_gene: TRBV20-1
CDR3aa: CSAKDSPLRVDEQYF

abundance: many
j_gene: TRBJ2-1
v_gene: TRBV27
CDR3aa: CASSLSQAGEQFF

abundance: many
j_gene: TRBJ2-7
v_gene: TRBV7-2
CDR3aa: CASSSLAWGERSEQYF

abundance: many
j_gene: TRBJ2-6
v_gene: TRBV20-1
CDR3aa: CSARDPAGGHGANVLTF

abundance: medium-sized
j_gene: TRBJ2-1
v_gene: TRBV27
CDR3aa: CASSFRGSYNEQFF

abundance: many
j_gene: TRBJ2-5
v_gene: TRBV5-1
CDR3aa: CASSRSDRRQETQYF

abundance: many
j_gene: TRBJ1-2
v_gene: TRBV27
CDR3aa: CASSLRSVGNYGYTF

abundance: medium-sized
j_gene: TRBJ2-3
v_gene: TRBV7-6
CDR3aa: CASSVAGGPVDTQYF

abundance: many
j_gene: TRBJ1-5
v_gene: TRBV6-6
CDR3aa: CASEGQGNNQPQHF

abundance: .
j_gene: TRBJ1-1
v_gene: TRBV10-2
CDR3aa: CASRRTVMNTEAFF

abundance: many
j_gene: TRBJ2-2
v_gene: TRBV6-5
CDR3aa: CASSYFGKRNTGELFF

abundance: .
j_gene: TRBJ2-4
v_gene: TRBV6-2/TRBV6-3
CDR3aa: CASSYGTVLAKNIQYF

abundance: many
j_gene: TRBJ1-2
v_gene: TRBV6-5
CDR3aa: CASSYGTGYTF

abundance: many
j_gene: TRBJ2-7
v_gene: TRBV5-6
CDR3aa: CASSANRGPLYEQYF

abundance: many
j_gene: TRBJ1-5
v_gene: TRBV7-8
CDR3aa: CASSLVQRNQPQHF

abundance: many
j_gene: TRBJ2-7
v_gene: TRBV5-1
CDR3aa: CASSPRWETYEQYF

abundance: .
j_gene: TRBJ2-2
v_gene: TRBV30
CDR3aa: CAWAVLNTGELFF

abundance: many
j_gene: TRBJ2-1
v_gene: TRBV20-1
CDR3aa: CSGGSRRGTANEQFF

abundance: .
j_gene: TRBJ1-6
v_gene: TRBV28
CDR3aa: CAEANWDSPLHF

abundance: many
j_gene: TRBJ2-1
v_gene: TRBV4-1
CDR3aa: CASSPRLAGKDEQFF

abundance: many
j_gene: TRBJ2-1
v_gene: TRBV9
CDR3aa: CASSVDVLNEQFF

abundance: many
j_gene: TRBJ2-1
v_gene: TRBV6-5
CDR3aa: CASSYSPANNEQFF

abundance: many
j_gene: TRBJ2-1
v_gene: TRBV7-2
CDR3aa: CASSHQAGTSYNEQFF

abundance: many
j_gene: TRBJ2-2
v_gene: TRBV4-2
CDR3aa: CASSQEAVTGELFF

abundance: many
j_gene: TRBJ2-2
v_gene: TRBV2
CDR3aa: CASKSLKNTGELFF